The source of this T cell receptor beta chain is a study of CXCR3-negative and CXCR3-positive naive CD8 T cells. Turning to this clonotype: Its specificity is unknown.

The libraries of TRB cDNA were constructed through 5' RACE using UMI labels. Following a re-call of the 5' RACE reads, TCRdb has one entry per CDR3 protein and lacks DNA. This sample's table has thousands of distinct CDR3 sequences. Whole-study findings and limits: TRBV-TRBJ usage was alike in naive CXCR3-negative and CXCR3-positive cells but differed in memory cells. Cryopreserved PBMCs had partly decreased CXCR3 expression; fresh PBMCs were used in most assays. CD5 surface expression was similar among naive subsets, and TCR strength was estimated by inference from TRB CDR3 properties.

The germline CDR1 and CDR2 sequences are DFQATT and SNEGSKA (reference sequence). This CDR3 spans 14 amino acids. Investigators sorted each CD8+ T cell subset in triplicate, taking 300,000 cells each time. Material: naive CXCR3- CD8+ T cells from blood. Subset denoted: CD45RO-CCR7+CD27+CD95- naive CD8+ T cells lacking CXCR3 (TNR3-). The TCR was taken from a human donor in good health. Some clones in this sample may be carry-over from other donors' samples. The gene calls are TRBV20-1 and TRBJ1-2; TCRdb proposes TRBD1, but this gene call is untestable without DNA. The CDR3 here is CSAATTGFDYGYTF.